This T cell receptor (beta chain) was retrieved from a study of patients and donors after allogeneic stem cell transplantation. Trimming cost V 1 base and J 3 bases, with 12 bases left between them. CDR1 and CDR2 from the germline V gene are SGHTA and FQGNSA. CDR3 length equals 15 residues. TCRdb called the RT-PCR reads again in MiXCR, with one record for every CDR3 protein. Of about 960,000 distinct CDR3 sequences in the sample, approximately 19% were seen once. The chain has TRBV7-2 and TRBJ1-1; D unresolved. This receptor was obtained from a human donor who was either an allogeneic HSCT recipient or a stem cell or donor lymphocyte infusion donor (not recorded which). It is not recorded whose cells these are; they may come from a transplant donor. Sequencing used blood, either unsorted or a sorted T cell fraction (not recorded which). CDR3 in amino acids: CASSLGRGRYTEAFF. In nucleotides, the CDR3 is TGTGCCAGCAGCTTAGGTCGCGGCCGGTACACTGAAGCTTTCTTT.